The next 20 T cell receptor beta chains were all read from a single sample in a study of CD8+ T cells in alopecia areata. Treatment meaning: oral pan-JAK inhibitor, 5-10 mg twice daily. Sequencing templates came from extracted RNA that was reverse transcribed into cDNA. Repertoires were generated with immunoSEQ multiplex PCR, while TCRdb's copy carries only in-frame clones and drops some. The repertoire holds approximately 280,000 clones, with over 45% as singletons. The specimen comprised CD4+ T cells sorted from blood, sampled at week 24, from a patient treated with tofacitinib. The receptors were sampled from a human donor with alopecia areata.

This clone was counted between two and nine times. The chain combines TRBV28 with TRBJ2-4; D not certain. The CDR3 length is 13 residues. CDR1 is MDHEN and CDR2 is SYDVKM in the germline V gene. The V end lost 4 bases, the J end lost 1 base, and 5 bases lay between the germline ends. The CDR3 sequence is CASSSRAKNIQYF. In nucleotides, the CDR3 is TGTGCCAGCAGTTCCCGGGCCAAAAACATTCAGTACTTC.

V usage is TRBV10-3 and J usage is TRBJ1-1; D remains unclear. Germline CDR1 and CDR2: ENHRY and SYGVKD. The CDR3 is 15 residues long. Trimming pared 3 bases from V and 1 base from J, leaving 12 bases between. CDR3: CAISDRKGENTEAFF. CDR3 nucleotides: TGTGCCATCAGTGATAGGAAGGGAGAGAACACTGAAGCTTTCTTT.

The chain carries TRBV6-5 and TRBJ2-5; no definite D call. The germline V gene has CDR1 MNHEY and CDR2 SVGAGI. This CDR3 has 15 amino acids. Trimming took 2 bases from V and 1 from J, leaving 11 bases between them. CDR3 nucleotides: TGTGCCAGCAGTTACCAAACTTCGACCCAAGAGACCCAGTACTTC. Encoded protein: CASSYQTSTQETQYF.

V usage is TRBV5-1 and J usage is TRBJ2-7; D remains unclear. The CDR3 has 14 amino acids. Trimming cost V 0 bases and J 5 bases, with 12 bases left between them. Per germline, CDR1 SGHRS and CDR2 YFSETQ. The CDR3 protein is CASSLDGGGDEQYF. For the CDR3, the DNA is TGCGCCAGCAGCTTGGACGGTGGTGGTGACGAGCAGTACTTC.

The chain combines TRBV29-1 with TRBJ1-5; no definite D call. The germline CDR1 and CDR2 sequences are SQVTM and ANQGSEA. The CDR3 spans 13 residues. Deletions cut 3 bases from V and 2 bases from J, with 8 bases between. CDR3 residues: CSVDGGGNQPQHF. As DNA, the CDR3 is TGCAGCGTTGACGGAGGCGGCAATCAGCCCCAGCATTTT. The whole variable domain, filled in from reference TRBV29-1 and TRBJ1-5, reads SAVISQKPSRDICQRGTSLTIQCQVDSQVTMMFWYRQQPGQSLTLIATANQGSEATYESGFVIDKFPISRPNLTFSTLTVSNMSPEDSSIYLCSVDGGGNQPQHFGDGTRLSIL.

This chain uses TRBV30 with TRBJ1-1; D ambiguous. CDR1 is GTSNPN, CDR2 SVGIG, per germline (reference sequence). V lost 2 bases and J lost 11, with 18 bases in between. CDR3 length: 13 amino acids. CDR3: CAWSIQREQGAFF. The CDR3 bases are TGTGCCTGGAGTATCCAAAGGGAGCAAGGTGCTTTCTTT. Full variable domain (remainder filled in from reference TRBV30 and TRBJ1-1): SQTIHQWPATLVQPVGSPLSLECTVEGTSNPNLYWYRQAAGRGLQLLFYSVGIGQISSEVPQNLSASRPQDRQFILSSKKLLLSDSGFYLCAWSIQREQGAFFGQGTRLTVV.

The CDR3 spells CASSGGGLSEQYF. The CDR3 DNA reads TGTGCCAGCAGCGGAGGAGGCTTGAGCGAGCAGTACTTC. This chain links TRBV9 with TRBJ2-7, with D maybe TRBD2 (5 bases). CDR1 and CDR2 from the germline V gene are SGDLS and YYNGEE. Trimming removed 3 bases from V and 6 bases from J, with 13 bases in between. The length of the CDR3 is 13 residues.

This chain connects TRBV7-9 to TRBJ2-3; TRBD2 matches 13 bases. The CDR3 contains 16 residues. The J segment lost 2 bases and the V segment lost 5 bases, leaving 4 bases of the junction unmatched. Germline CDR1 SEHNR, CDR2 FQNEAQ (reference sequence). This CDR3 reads CASSRLAGGPTDTQYF. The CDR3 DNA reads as TGTGCCAGCAGCCGACTAGCGGGGGGTCCCACAGATACGCAGTATTTT.

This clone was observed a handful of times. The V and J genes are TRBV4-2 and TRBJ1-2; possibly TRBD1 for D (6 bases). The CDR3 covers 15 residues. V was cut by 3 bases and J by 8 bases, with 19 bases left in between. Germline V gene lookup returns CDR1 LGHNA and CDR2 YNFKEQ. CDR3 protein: CASSQEQGPRGGYTF. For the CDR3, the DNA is TGTGCCAGCAGCCAGGAACAGGGCCCGCGGGGCGGCTACACCTTC.

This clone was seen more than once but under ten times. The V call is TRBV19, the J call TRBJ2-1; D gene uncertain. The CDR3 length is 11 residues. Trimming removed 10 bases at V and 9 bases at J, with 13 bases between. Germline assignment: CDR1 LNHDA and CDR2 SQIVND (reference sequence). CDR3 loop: CATDHNSEQFF. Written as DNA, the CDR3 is TGTGCCACTGACCACAATAGTGAGCAGTTCTTC.

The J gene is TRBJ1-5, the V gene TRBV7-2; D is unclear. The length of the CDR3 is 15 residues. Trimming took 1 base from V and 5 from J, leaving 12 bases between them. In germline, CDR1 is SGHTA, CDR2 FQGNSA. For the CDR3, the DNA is TGTGCCAGCAGCTTAGGAGGGCAGTCTTATCAGCCCCAGCATTTT. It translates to CASSLGGQSYQPQHF.

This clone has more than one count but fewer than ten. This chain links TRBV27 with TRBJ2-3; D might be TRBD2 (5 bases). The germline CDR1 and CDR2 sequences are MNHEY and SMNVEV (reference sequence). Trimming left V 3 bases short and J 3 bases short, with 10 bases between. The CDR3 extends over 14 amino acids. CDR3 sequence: CASSFFGGTDTQYF. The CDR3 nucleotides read TGTGCCAGCAGTTTTTTCGGAGGTACAGATACGCAGTATTTT.

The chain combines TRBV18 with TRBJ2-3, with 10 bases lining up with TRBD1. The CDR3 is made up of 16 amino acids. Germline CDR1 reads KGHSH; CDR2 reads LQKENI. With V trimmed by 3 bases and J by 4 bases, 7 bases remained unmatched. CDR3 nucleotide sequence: TGTGCCAGCTCACCGGGAAGGACAGGGGGAGCAGATACGCAGTATTTT. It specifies CASSPGRTGGADTQYF.

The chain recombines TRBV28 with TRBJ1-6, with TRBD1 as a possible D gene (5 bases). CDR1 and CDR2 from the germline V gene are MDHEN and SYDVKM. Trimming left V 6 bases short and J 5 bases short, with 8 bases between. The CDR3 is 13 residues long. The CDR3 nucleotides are TGTGCCAGCAGCCAGGGAAATAATTCACCCCTCCACTTT. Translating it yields CASSQGNNSPLHF.

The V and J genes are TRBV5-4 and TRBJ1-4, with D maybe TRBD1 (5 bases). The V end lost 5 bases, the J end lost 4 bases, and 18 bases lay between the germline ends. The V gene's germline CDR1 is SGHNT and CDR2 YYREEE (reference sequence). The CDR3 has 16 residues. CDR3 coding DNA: TGTGCCAGCAGTACGGGTGGGGGTCCTGTTAATGAAAAACTGTTTTTT. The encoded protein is CASSTGGGPVNEKLFF. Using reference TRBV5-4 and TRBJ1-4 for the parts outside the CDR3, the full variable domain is ETGVTQSPTHLIKTRGQQVTLRCSSQSGHNTVSWYQQALGQGPQFIFQYYREEENGRGNFPPRFSGLQFPNYSSELNVNALELDDSALYLCASSTGGGPVNEKLFFGSGTQLSVL.

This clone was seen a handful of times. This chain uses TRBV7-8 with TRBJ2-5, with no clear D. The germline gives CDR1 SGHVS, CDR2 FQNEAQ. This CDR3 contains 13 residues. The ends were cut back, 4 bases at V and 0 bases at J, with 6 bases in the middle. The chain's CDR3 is CASSSYYQETQYF. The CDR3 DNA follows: TGTGCCAGCAGCTCGTATTACCAAGAGACCCAGTACTTC.

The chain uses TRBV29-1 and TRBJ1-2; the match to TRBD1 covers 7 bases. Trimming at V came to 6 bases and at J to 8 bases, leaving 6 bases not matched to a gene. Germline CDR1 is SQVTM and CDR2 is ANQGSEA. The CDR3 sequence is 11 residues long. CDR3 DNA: TGCAGCGTCCGACAGGGTGAGGGCTACACCTTC. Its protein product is CSVRQGEGYTF.

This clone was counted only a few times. The CDR3 region is CASSQINQPQHF. CDR3 DNA: TGCGCCAGCAGCCAGATCAATCAGCCCCAGCATTTT. This rearrangement joins TRBV4-1 to TRBJ1-5; D gene ambiguous. Trimming shortened V by 3 bases and J by 3 bases, and 3 bases separated the two germline ends. This CDR3 is 12 amino acids long. Germline lookup yields CDR1 MGHRA and CDR2 YSYEKL.

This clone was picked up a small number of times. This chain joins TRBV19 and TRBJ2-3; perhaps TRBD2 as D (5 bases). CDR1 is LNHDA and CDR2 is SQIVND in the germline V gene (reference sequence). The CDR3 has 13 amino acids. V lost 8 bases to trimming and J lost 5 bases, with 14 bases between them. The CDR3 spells CASGLISGDTQYF. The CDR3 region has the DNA TGTGCCAGTGGACTCATTAGTGGAGATACGCAGTATTTT.

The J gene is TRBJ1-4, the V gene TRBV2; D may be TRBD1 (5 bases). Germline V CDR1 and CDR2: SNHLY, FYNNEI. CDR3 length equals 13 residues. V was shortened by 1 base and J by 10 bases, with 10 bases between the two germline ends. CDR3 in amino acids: CASSEETGGKLFF. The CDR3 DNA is TGTGCCAGCAGTGAAGAAACAGGTGGAAAACTGTTTTTT.